This T cell receptor beta chain was identified during a study of low-dose radiotherapy and immunotherapy resistance in tumors. The overall study: Ipilimumab 1 mg/kg every six weeks, together with nivolumab 240 mg every two weeks, was given intravenously to patients.

Per germline, CDR1 SGHTA and CDR2 FQGNSA. The ends were cut back, 3 bases at V and 5 bases at J, with 12 bases in the middle. This CDR3 contains 14 residues. With TRAV- and TRBV-specific primers, first-strand cDNA was made, covering the alpha and beta chains. TCR amplification used roughly 21 PCR cycles, a constant-region primer and a V-primer adapter. In TCRdb, the reads were re-called with MiXCR into one record per CDR3 protein. There are around 100,000 distinct CDR3 sequences in the sample; about a fifth occur only once, and approximately 4% lies in the top ten. Regarding time point: after trial treatment. Treatment specified: LDRT plus nivolumab, ipilimumab, low-dose cyclophosphamide and aspirin (RACIN trial). Nivolumab, ipilimumab, aspirin, low-dose cyclophosphamide and low-dose radiotherapy were given to donors. This clonotype was seen many times.

The starting material was PBMCs, obtained after low-dose radiotherapy plus immunotherapy. The sequence came from a male donor with prostate cancer. The chain combines TRBV7-2 with TRBJ2-3; D is perhaps TRBD1 (5 bases). CDR3 loop: CASSFLGRGDTQYF. The CDR3 DNA sequence: TGTGCCAGCAGCTTTCTGGGGCGTGGAGATACGCAGTATTTT.